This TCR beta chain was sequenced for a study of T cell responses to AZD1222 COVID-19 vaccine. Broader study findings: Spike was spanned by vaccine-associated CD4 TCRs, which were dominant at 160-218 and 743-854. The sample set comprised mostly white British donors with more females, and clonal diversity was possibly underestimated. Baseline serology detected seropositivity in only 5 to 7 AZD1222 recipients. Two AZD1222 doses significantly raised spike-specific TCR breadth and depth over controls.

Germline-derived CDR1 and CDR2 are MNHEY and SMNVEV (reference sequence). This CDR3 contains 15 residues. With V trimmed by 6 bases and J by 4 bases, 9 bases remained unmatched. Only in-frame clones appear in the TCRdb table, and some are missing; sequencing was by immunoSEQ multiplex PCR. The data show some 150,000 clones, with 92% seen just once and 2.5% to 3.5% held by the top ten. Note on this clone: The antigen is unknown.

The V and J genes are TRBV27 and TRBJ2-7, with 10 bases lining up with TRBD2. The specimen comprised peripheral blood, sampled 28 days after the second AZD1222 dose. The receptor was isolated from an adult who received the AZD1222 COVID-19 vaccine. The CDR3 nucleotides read TGTGCCAGCAGGAAGCCGGGACTAGCGATGTACGAGCAGTACTTC. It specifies CASRKPGLAMYEQYF.